This TCR beta chain was identified during a study of T cells in Graves' hyperthyroidism and ophthalmopathy. Blood from later-ophthalmopathy patients was taken at first hyperthyroidism diagnosis. The V gene end was trimmed by 3 bases and the J gene end by 2 bases; junction bases not matched to a gene: 5. This CDR3 spans 15 amino acids. Germline V gene sequence: CDR1 LGHDT, CDR2 YNNKEL (reference sequence). The source material, RNA transcripts, was used to amplify TCR beta CDR3 regions. RT-PCR in the first round (using the HTBI primer set) targeted the TCR CDR3. TCRdb re-called the multiplex PCR reads with MiXCR, one entry per CDR3 protein. The sample lists nearly 600,000 distinct CDR3 sequences, over 11% seen once, with 5.8% in the top ten. This clonotype showed up many times.

The genes are TRBV3-1 and TRBJ2-7; 9 positions agree with TRBD1. The receptor was derived from a woman in her 30s with Graves' hyperthyroidism that later progressed to Graves' ophthalmopathy. Input material: blood. CDR3 in amino acids: CASSQRDRDPYEQYF. The CDR3 DNA reads as TGTGCCAGCAGCCAGAGGGACAGGGACCCCTACGAGCAGTACTTC.